This T cell receptor (beta chain) was identified in a study of T cells after yellow fever vaccination. General study findings and limits: The secondary response was weaker, and its peak arrived faster, on day 5 versus 15. Most primary-vaccination clones reappeared after the booster (approximately 95% CD4, 75% to 90% CD8).

A word on this clonotype: As yet, its antigen is unknown.

TCR cDNA, made by 5'RACE template switching, carried an added universal primer site and UMIs. TCRdb re-derived calls from the 5' RACE reads in MiXCR, one entry per CDR3 protein. In the table there are approximately 550,000 distinct CDR3 sequences, under 25% of which are singletons. The CDR3 is made up of 11 amino acids. Trimming cost V 5 bases and J 3 bases; bases outside gene matches: 0. Per the germline V gene, CDR1 is GTSNPN and CDR2 is SVGIG (reference sequence). The TCR sequence derives from a young man who received the YFV17D yellow fever vaccine. The sample was PBMCs, taken 15 days after the yellow fever booster vaccination. The genes are TRBV30 and TRBJ1-1; 7 bases agree with TRBD1. In DNA form, the CDR3 reads TGTGCCTGGGACAGGGACACTGAAGCTTTCTTT. It encodes CAWDRDTEAFF.